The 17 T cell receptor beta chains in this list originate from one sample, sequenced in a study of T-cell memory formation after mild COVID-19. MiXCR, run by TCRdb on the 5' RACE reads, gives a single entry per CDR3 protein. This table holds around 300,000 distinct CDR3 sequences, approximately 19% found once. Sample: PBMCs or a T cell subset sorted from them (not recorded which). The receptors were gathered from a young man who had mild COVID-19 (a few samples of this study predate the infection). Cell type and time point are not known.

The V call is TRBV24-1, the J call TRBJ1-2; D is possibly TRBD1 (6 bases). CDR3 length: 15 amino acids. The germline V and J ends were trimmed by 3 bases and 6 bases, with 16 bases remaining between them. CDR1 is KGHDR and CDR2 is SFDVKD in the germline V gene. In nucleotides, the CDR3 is TGTGCCACCAGTGATACCACATCGGGGGCGGATGGCTACACCTTC. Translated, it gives CATSDTTSGADGYTF.

The CDR3 DNA reads as TGTGCCAGCAGCCAAGAAGAGCGGGGGGCCATTCCCGCCAATGAGCAGTTCTTC. Encoded protein: CASSQEERGAIPANEQFF. V gene TRBV3-2 combines with J gene TRBJ2-1; the DNA was not compared with TRBD2, the D call given in the table. TRBV3-2 is a known pseudogene. This CDR3 is 18 amino acids long.

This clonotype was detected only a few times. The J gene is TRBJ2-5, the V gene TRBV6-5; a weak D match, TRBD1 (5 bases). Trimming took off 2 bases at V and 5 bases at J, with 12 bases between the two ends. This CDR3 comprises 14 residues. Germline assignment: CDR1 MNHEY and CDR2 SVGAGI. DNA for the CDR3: TGTGCCAGCAGTTACGGTTGGGGCAAGGAGACCCAGTACTTC. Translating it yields CASSYGWGKETQYF.

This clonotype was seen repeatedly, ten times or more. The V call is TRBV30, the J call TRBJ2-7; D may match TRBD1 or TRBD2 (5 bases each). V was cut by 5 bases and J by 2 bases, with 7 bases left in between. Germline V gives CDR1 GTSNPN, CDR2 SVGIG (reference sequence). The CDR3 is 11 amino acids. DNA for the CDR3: TGTGCCTGGGGGGACGCCTACGAGCAGTACTTC. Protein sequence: CAWGDAYEQYF.

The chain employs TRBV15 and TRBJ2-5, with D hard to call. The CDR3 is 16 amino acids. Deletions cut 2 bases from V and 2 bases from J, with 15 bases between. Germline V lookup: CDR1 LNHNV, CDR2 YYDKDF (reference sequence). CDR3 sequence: CATSRPYSRQQETQYF. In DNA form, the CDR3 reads TGTGCCACCAGCAGACCCTACTCGCGGCAACAAGAGACCCAGTACTTC.

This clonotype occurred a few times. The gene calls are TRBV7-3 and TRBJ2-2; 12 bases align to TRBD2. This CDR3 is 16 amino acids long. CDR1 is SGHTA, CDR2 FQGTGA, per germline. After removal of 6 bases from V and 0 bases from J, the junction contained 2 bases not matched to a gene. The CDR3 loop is CASRLAGGTNTGELFF. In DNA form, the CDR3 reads TGTGCCAGCAGGCTAGCGGGGGGGACGAACACCGGGGAGCTGTTTTTT.

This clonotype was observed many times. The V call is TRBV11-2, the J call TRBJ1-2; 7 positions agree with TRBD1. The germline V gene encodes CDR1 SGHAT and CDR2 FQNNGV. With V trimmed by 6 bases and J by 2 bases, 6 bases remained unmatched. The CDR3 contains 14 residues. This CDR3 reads CASRRTGVNYGYTF. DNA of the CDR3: TGTGCCAGCAGAAGAACAGGGGTGAACTATGGCTACACCTTC.

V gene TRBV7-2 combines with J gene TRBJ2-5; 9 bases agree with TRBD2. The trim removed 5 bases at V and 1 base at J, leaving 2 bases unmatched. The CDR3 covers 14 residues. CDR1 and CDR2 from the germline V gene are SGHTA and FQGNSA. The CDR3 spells CASSPSGTQETQYF. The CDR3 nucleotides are TGTGCCAGCAGCCCTAGCGGGACCCAAGAGACCCAGTACTTC.

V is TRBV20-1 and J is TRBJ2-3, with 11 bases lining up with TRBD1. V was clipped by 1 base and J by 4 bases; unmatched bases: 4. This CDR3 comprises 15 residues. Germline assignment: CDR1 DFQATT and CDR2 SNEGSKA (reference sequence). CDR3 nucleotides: TGCAGTGCTAGAGGGGACAGGGGGAGGTCAGATACGCAGTATTTT. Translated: CSARGDRGRSDTQYF.

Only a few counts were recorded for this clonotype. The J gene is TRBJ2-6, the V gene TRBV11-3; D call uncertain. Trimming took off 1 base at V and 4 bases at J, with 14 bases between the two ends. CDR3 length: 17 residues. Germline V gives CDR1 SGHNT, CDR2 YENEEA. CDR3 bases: TGTGCCAGCAGCTTAGGGGTGGCTCCGGGCGGGGCCAACGTCCTGACTTTC. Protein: CASSLGVAPGGANVLTF.

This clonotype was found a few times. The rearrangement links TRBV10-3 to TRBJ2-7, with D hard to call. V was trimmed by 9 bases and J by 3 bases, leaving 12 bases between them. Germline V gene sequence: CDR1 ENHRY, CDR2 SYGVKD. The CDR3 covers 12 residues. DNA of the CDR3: TGTGCCATAGCCGTGGGGAACTACGAGCAGTACTTC. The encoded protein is CAIAVGNYEQYF.

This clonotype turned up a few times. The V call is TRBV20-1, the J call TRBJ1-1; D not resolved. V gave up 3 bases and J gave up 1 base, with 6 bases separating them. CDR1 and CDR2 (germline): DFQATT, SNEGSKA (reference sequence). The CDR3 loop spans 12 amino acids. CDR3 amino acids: CSARSTNTEAFF. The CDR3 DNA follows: TGCAGTGCTAGGAGTACGAACACTGAAGCTTTCTTT.

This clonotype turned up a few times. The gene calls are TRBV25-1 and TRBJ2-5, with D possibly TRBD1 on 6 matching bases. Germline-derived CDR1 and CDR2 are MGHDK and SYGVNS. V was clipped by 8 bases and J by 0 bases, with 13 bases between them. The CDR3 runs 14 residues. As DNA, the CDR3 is TGTGCCAGCGTGAGCCGGGACAACCAAGAGACCCAGTACTTC. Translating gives CASVSRDNQETQYF.

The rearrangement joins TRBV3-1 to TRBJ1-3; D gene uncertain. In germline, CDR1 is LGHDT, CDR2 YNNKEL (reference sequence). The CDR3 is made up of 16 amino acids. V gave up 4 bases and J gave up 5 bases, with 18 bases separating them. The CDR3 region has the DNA TGTGCCAGCAGCCCCTATAGACAAACGGCAAGAAACACCATATATTTT. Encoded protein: CASSPYRQTARNTIYF.

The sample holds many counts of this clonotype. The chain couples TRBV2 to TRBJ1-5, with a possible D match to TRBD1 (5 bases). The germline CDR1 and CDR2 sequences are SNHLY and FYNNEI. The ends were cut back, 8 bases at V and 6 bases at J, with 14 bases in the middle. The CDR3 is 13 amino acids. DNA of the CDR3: TGTGCCAGCTATTCAGAAAGGGGTCAGCCCCAGCATTTT. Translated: CASYSERGQPQHF.

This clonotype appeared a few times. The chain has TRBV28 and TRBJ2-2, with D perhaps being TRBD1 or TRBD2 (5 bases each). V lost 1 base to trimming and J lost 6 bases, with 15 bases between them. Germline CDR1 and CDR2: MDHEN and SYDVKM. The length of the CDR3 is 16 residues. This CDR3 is CASSLSWDEGSGELFF. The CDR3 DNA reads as TGTGCCAGCAGTTTATCTTGGGACGAGGGGTCCGGGGAGCTGTTTTTT.

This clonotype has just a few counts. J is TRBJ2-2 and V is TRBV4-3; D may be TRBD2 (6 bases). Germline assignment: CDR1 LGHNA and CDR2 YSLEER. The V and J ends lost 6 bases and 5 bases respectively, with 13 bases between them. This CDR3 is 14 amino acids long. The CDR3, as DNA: TGCGCCAGCAGAGGTGGGGCGGGGACCGGGGAGCTGTTTTTT. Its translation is CASRGGAGTGELFF.